The T cell receptor beta chain described here comes from a study of shared clonotypes between healthy human individuals. Study conclusions and caveats: Compared with memory subsets, naive subsets generally had larger estimated richness. An anticipated effect of sequencing depth on clonotype sharing among donors was recognized. About 5% was the fraction of naive CD4 clonotypes found shared across a handful of donors.

Remarks on this clone: Its target is unknown.

This CDR3 is built from 13 residues. Germline V gene lookup returns CDR1 SGHTA and CDR2 FQGNSA. Trimming took off 4 bases at V and 0 bases at J, with 3 bases between the two ends. Generated by immunoSEQ multiplex PCR, the TCRdb table keeps only in-frame clones and is missing some. The sample records about 1.5 million clones, roughly 96% being singletons. The material sequenced was naive CD4+ T cells sorted from blood. Stated subset: CD45RA+ positively selected. The genes are TRBV7-2 and TRBJ1-4, with D unresolved. This TCR was recovered from a young man in good health. This CDR3 is CASSSSTNEKLFF. Here the CDR3 DNA reads TGTGCCAGCAGCTCCTCAACTAATGAAAAACTGTTTTTT. Full variable domain (rest looked up from reference TRBV7-2 and TRBJ1-4): GAGVSQSPSNKVTEKGKDVELRCDPISGHTALYWYRQSLGQGLEFLIYFQGNSAPDKSGLPSDRFSAERTGGSVSTLTIQRTQQEDSAVYLCASSSSTNEKLFFGSGTQLSVL.